This TCR beta chain stems from a study of response to subunit inactivated influenza vaccine. TCRdb re-called the RT-PCR reads with MiXCR, one entry per CDR3 protein. The data contain 650,000 to 800,000 distinct CDR3 sequences, under 20% of them singletons. This clonotype has at least ten counts. Its antigen is currently unknown. Study-wide findings and caveats: Authors suggested each seasonal influenza vaccination recruits few new T cells.

The CDR3 totals 14 residues. The trim removed 7 bases at V and 4 bases at J, leaving 9 bases unmatched. Germline CDR1 reads MDHEN; CDR2 reads SYDVKM. This receptor was taken from a man aged 50-60 years who received an inactivated influenza vaccine. This material consisted of PBMCs from blood, taken about 5 days after vaccination. V usage is TRBV28 and J usage is TRBJ2-7, with TRBD2 identical over 8 bases. CDR3 nucleotide sequence: TGTGCCAGCACCGTAGCGGGGCTAGAATACGAGCAGTACTTC. Translated: CASTVAGLEYEQYF.